Listed below are T cell receptor beta chains from one sample, sequenced in a study of blood T cells in healthy people across ages. MiXCR was run by TCRdb on the 5' RACE reads, yielding one entry per CDR3 protein. The sample has some 550,000 distinct CDR3 sequences; 40% to 55% are singletons. Sequences were obtained from blood. All receptors come from a man aged 80 or over in good health. Both conserved end residues are part of each CDR3. The D gene is left open where the match is weak. Only some rows state a clone size, as once, few, many or a class for expanded clones.

TGTGCCAGCAGTTACTCAATCCATAGGGGACGCCCCCGTCAGCCCCAGCATTTT | CASSYSIHRGRPRQPQHF | 18 | NA | TRBV6-2/TRBV6-3 | NA | TRBJ1-5
TGTGCCAGCACCCAAAATAGCTTCGGGCGGTCGGAGCAGTACTTC | CASTQNSFGRSEQYF | 15 | NA | TRBV6-5 | NA | TRBJ2-7
TGTGCCAGCACTCTATTACAGGCTAGCGGGGGGCTAGATACGCAGTATTTT | CASTLLQASGGLDTQYF | 17 | TRBD2 | TRBV6-6 | many | TRBJ2-3
TGTGCCAGCAGCCACAACCGGGGGATAGCGGGATCCCACAATGAGCAGTTCTTC | CASSHNRGIAGSHNEQFF | 18 | TRBD2 | TRBV3-1 | few | TRBJ2-1
TGTGCCAGCAGGCCAAGGGGACCCGATCAGCCCCAGCATTTT | CASRPRGPDQPQHF | 14 | NA | TRBV28 | NA | TRBJ1-5
TGCAGTGCTAGCAGGGGGCAGCGGGGGAACACTGAAGCTTTCTTT | CSASRGQRGNTEAFF | 15 | TRBD1 | TRBV20-1 | NA | TRBJ1-1
TGTGCCAGCAGCTTAGTAGGAGGGGGACGCACCGGGGAGCTGTTTTTT | CASSLVGGGRTGELFF | 16 | NA | TRBV7-8 | NA | TRBJ2-2
TGTGCCAGCAGCCAAGAAAGGGGGGCCTACGAGCAGTACTTC | CASSQERGAYEQYF | 14 | NA | TRBV4-2 | many | TRBJ2-7
TGTGCCACCAAAAGGGATAGGGGCCCCTACGAGCAGTACTTC | CATKRDRGPYEQYF | 14 | NA | TRBV27 | once | TRBJ2-7
TGCAGTGCTAGACTTGGTGGCGGAAAAGGCTCCTACAATGAGCAGTTCTTC | CSARLGGGKGSYNEQFF | 17 | NA | TRBV20-1 | NA | TRBJ2-1
TGTGCCAGCAGCTTAGAACTAGCGGGACGGGATGAGCAGTTCTTC | CASSLELAGRDEQFF | 15 | TRBD2 | TRBV7-9 | few | TRBJ2-1
TGTGCCAGCAGCTTAGGAGTAGGGACAGGGGCTTTCTTT | CASSLGVGTGAFF | 13 | TRBD1 | TRBV7-2 | NA | TRBJ1-1
TGTGCCAGCAGCAAGAAGCGGGGGAGTATAGATACGCAGTATTTT | CASSKKRGSIDTQYF | 15 | TRBD2 | TRBV7-2 | NA | TRBJ2-3
TGTGCCATCAGTGAAAAAACTGAAGCTTTCTTT | CAISEKTEAFF | 11 | NA | TRBV10-3 | NA | TRBJ1-1
TGTGCCAGCATATCAGCCCTCGGGAGCGGCTCCTACGAGCAGTACTTC | CASISALGSGSYEQYF | 16 | NA | TRBV27 | NA | TRBJ2-7
TGTGCCAGAAGCCCCCAGGGGGCGGGGGTAGCCAAAAACATTCAGTACTTC | CARSPQGAGVAKNIQYF | 17 | NA | TRBV3-1 | once | TRBJ2-4
TGTGCCAGCAGTGCTTTGGCAGGGGCGACCGGGGAGCTGTTTTTT | CASSALAGATGELFF | 15 | NA | TRBV27 | NA | TRBJ2-2
TGTGCCAGCAGCATTGGGACAGGGGGAGATCAGCCCCAGCATTTT | CASSIGTGGDQPQHF | 15 | TRBD1 | TRBV9 | once | TRBJ1-5
TGTGCCAGCCGGGCTAGCGGGGGGCATCGGGAGACCCAGTACTTC | CASRASGGHRETQYF | 15 | TRBD2 | TRBV6-5 | NA | TRBJ2-5
TGTGCCAGCAGCTTAGTTAGTCTTCAAGAGACCCAGTACTTC | CASSLVSLQETQYF | 14 | NA | TRBV7-9 | many | TRBJ2-5
TGTGCCAGCAGCACACACAGGGGCACTGAAGCTTTCTTT | CASSTHRGTEAFF | 13 | TRBD1 | TRBV7-2 | NA | TRBJ1-1
TGTGCCAGCAGTTCGGTGGACAGGGTCCCTGGAAACACCATATATTTT | CASSSVDRVPGNTIYF | 16 | TRBD1 | TRBV12-3/TRBV12-4 | NA | TRBJ1-3
TGTGCCAGCAGTTCTCACGGGCGGGCAGGGGGGGACGAGCAGTACTTC | CASSSHGRAGGDEQYF | 16 | NA | TRBV6-5 | NA | TRBJ2-7
TGTGCCAGCAGCTCTTCAGGACTAGCAGGAGAGACCCAGTACTTC | CASSSSGLAGETQYF | 15 | TRBD2 | TRBV7-3 | few | TRBJ2-5
TGTGCCAGCAGCTTGAGAGTAGCTAGCACAGATACGCAGTATTTT | CASSLRVASTDTQYF | 15 | NA | TRBV7-2 | NA | TRBJ2-3
TGTGCCAGCAGCTTTACCAGGAGTCAAGAGACCCGGTACTTC | CASSFTRSQETRYF | 14 | NA | TRBV7-9 | few | TRBJ2-7
TGCAGCGTTGAAGAGACTAGCGGAAACTCCTACGAGCAGTACTTC | CSVEETSGNSYEQYF | 15 | TRBD2 | TRBV29-1 | few | TRBJ2-7
TGTGCCAGCAGCCCAACTCCCATTCGGCCCAATGAGCAGTTCTTC | CASSPTPIRPNEQFF | 15 | NA | TRBV7-2 | few | TRBJ2-1
TGTGCCAGCAGCCGGCGCGTAGCCAAAAACATTCAGTACTTC | CASSRRVAKNIQYF | 14 | NA | TRBV2 | NA | TRBJ2-4
TGTGCCAGCAGCGTACAGGGGGTCAACTATGGCTACACCTTC | CASSVQGVNYGYTF | 14 | TRBD1 | TRBV9 | NA | TRBJ1-2
TGCGCCAGCAGCTTTACCGGGACGGGTTCCTACGAGCAGTACTTC | CASSFTGTGSYEQYF | 15 | NA | TRBV5-1 | many | TRBJ2-7
TGCAGTGCTAGATATTCGGGGTCCGGCTACACCTTC | CSARYSGSGYTF | 12 | NA | TRBV20-1 | few | TRBJ1-2
TGTGCCAGCAGCCCTAGACACAGGGTTGATGAGCAGTTCTTC | CASSPRHRVDEQFF | 14 | NA | TRBV14 | few | TRBJ2-1
TGCAGCGTTGGAGGGGGCGCAGACACAGATACGCAGTATTTT | CSVGGGADTDTQYF | 14 | TRBD1 | TRBV29-1 | NA | TRBJ2-3
TGCGCCAGCAGTGTAGCTAGCGGGGATAGCTCCTACAATGAGCAGTTCTTC | CASSVASGDSSYNEQFF | 17 | TRBD2 | TRBV10-2 | few | TRBJ2-1
TGCAGTGCTGGTCGCCGGGCCCTAAACAATGAGCAGTTCTTC | CSAGRRALNNEQFF | 14 | NA | TRBV20-1 | NA | TRBJ2-1
TGTGCCAGCAGCGTCTCCGCGACTAGGGCCTACGAGCAGTACTTC | CASSVSATRAYEQYF | 15 | NA | TRBV9 | NA | TRBJ2-7
TGCAGTGCTAGGGCGACTAGGTTGGCAGATACGCAGTATTTT | CSARATRLADTQYF | 14 | NA | TRBV20-1 | NA | TRBJ2-3
TGTGCCAGCAGCTGCACCCTACACGACACGGCCAATTCACCCCTCCACTTT | CASSCTLHDTANSPLHF | 17 | NA | TRBV6-1 | NA | TRBJ1-6
TGTGCCAGCAGCTTAATGGGACTAGCGAACCACGAGCAGTACTTC | CASSLMGLANHEQYF | 15 | TRBD2 | TRBV11-2 | few | TRBJ2-7
TGTGCCAGCAGCTTTATTGAGGGGGACGGGGAGCAGTACTTC | CASSFIEGDGEQYF | 14 | NA | TRBV7-2 | NA | TRBJ2-7
TGTGCCAGCAGCCCTGGGGCAAATACGCAGTATTTT | CASSPGANTQYF | 12 | NA | TRBV28 | NA | TRBJ2-3
TGTGCCAGCAGCCCCCTGGGGGGACCAAATCAGCCCCAGCATTTT | CASSPLGGPNQPQHF | 15 | NA | TRBV3-1 | few | TRBJ1-5
TGTGCCAGCAGGGAAGGGACATTGACCCACGAGCAGTACTTC | CASREGTLTHEQYF | 14 | NA | TRBV28 | NA | TRBJ2-7
TGTGCCAGCATTCCCTCGCCCACAGATACGCAGTATTTT | CASIPSPTDTQYF | 13 | NA | TRBV2 | NA | TRBJ2-3
TGTGCCAGCCATAGGGGGACCTACTCCTACAATGAGCAGTACTTC | CASHRGTYSYNEQYF | 15 | NA | TRBV12-3/TRBV12-4 | NA | TRBJ2-7
TGTGCCAGCAGCCGCACAGGGGGCCGTGGCTACACCTTC | CASSRTGGRGYTF | 13 | TRBD1 | TRBV6-5 | NA | TRBJ1-2
TGCGCCAGCAGCCTACCCGGGACAGAAGTTCACAATGAGCAGTTCTTC | CASSLPGTEVHNEQFF | 16 | TRBD1 | TRBV5-1 | NA | TRBJ2-1
TGTGCCAGCAGCCGACTTGGGACAGATAATTCACCCCTCCACTTT | CASSRLGTDNSPLHF | 15 | TRBD1 | TRBV7-9 | NA | TRBJ1-6
TGTGCCAGCAGGGCCCCGGACAGGGGCAACTATGGCTACACCTTC | CASRAPDRGNYGYTF | 15 | TRBD1 | TRBV6-1 | once | TRBJ1-2
TGTGCCAGCAGGGGACAGGGGGGGACTGAAGCTTTCTTT | CASRGQGGTEAFF | 13 | TRBD1 | TRBV27 | NA | TRBJ1-1
TGTGCCACCAGTGATTTGCCCGGCAACTACAATGAGCAGTTCTTC | CATSDLPGNYNEQFF | 15 | NA | TRBV24-1 | NA | TRBJ2-1
TGCAGTGCTACCCTCCGGGAGACCCAGTACTTC | CSATLRETQYF | 11 | NA | TRBV20-1 | NA | TRBJ2-5
TGTGCCAGTAGTTTAGCCAGCGGGGGGGCCGGAGTGGTCTACGAGCAGTACTTC | CASSLASGGAGVVYEQYF | 18 | TRBD2 | TRBV19 | many | TRBJ2-7
TGTGCCAGCAGGGCTCCCGGACTAGCGTCGGATGAGCAGTTCTTC | CASRAPGLASDEQFF | 15 | TRBD2 | TRBV7-9 | few | TRBJ2-1
TGTGCCACCAGCAGAGATTTGGGGAGCTCCTACGAGCAGTACTTC | CATSRDLGSSYEQYF | 15 | NA | TRBV15 | many | TRBJ2-7
TGCGCCAGCAGCTTGTGGGGACTACCCTCTAGCACAGATACGCAGTATTTT | CASSLWGLPSSTDTQYF | 17 | TRBD2 | TRBV5-1 | NA | TRBJ2-3